This T cell receptor (beta chain) was recorded in a study of cytomegalovirus exposure and HLA in healthy donors. Here immunoSEQ multiplex PCR was the method, and the copy in TCRdb shows in-frame clones only, minus some. The table has 200,000 or so clones, 90% to 95% seen once. Whole-study results and caveats: According to a later analysis, TCR clusters from the first cohort tended to co-occur in the 120 or so validation repertoires.

Remarks on this clone: As yet, its antigen is unknown.

V lost 0 bases to trimming and J lost 4 bases, with 7 bases between them. The germline V gene has CDR1 MNHEY and CDR2 SVGAGI. This CDR3 comprises 14 residues. This TCR was recovered from a woman younger than 30 in good health and CMV-seronegative. Material for sequencing was PBMCs. The genes are TRBV6-5 and TRBJ1-5; tentative D call: TRBD1 (5 bases). Here the CDR3 DNA reads TGTGCCAGCAGTTACTCGGGGGGGAATCAGCCCCAGCATTTT. Translated, it gives CASSYSGGNQPQHF.